This is a list of T cell receptor beta chains from one sample in a study of immune heterogeneity within non-small cell lung tumors. MiXCR, run by TCRdb on the multiplex PCR reads, gives a single entry per CDR3 protein. The sample carries under 13,000 distinct CDR3 sequences, around 30% recorded once. Sequenced sample: lung tumor tissue. The receptors were sampled from a woman in her 50s with non-small cell lung cancer. Each CDR3 is given with its conserved first and last residue. A D gene is named only where the DNA matches it firmly. A row's size may be missing; if present it is once, few, many or a size class.

d_call clone_size j_call v_call cdr3_aa
. many TRBJ1-5 TRBV6-1 CASSSQSQPQHF
TRBD1 many TRBJ1-2 TRBV28 CASGDRAKGYTF
. many TRBJ2-2 TRBV12-3/TRBV12-4 CASSPTRGTGELFF
. many TRBJ1-2 TRBV12-5 CASGLTTSQGYTF
. medium-sized TRBJ2-1 TRBV5-1 CASSLETGLYNEQFF
TRBD2 few TRBJ2-1 TRBV20-1 CSARVSSGRHEQFF
. few TRBJ1-1 TRBV5-6 CASSLSDRNTEAFF
. medium-sized TRBJ2-7 TRBV27 CASQRLLGYRSYEQYF
. many TRBJ1-6 TRBV28 CASRREKYNSPLHF
. . TRBJ2-7 TRBV4-1 CASSQGGGGGNSYEQYF
TRBD2 few TRBJ2-1 TRBV12-3/TRBV12-4 CASTRTSGPYNEQFF
. many TRBJ2-7 TRBV7-7 CASSLESGNSYEQYF
. . TRBJ2-7 TRBV28 CASSPTTRYEQYF
TRBD2 . TRBJ2-3 TRBV30 CAWSVTSGTDTQYF
. . TRBJ1-5 TRBV18 CASSPYRGPSNQNQHF
. many TRBJ1-5 TRBV12-3/TRBV12-4 CASTPRGGNQPQHF